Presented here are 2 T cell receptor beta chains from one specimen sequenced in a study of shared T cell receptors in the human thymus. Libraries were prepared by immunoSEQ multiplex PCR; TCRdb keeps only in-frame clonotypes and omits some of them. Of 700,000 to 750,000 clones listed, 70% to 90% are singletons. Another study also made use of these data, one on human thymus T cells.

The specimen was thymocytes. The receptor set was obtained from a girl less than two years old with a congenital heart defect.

As DNA, the CDR3 is TGTGCCAGCAGCCACCTAAATACCGAGTTATACGAGCAGTACTTC. It encodes CASSHLNTELYEQYF. The genes are TRBV6-6 and TRBJ2-7; D gene unclear. Germline V CDR1 and CDR2: MNHNY, SVGAGI (reference sequence). This CDR3 is built from 15 residues. V was cut by 6 bases and J by 4 bases, with 19 bases left in between.

The CDR3 nucleotides are TGTGCCAGCTGTACACGTTATAGCAATCAGCCCCAGCATTTT. Its protein is CASCTRYSNQPQHF. The chain combines TRBV6-1 with TRBJ1-5; no firm D call. The CDR3 totals 14 residues. Trimming took 8 bases from V and 0 from J, leaving 11 bases between them. Germline V gene data show CDR1 as MNHNS and CDR2 as SASEGT.